This TCR beta chain stems from a study of T cells in localized non-small cell lung cancer. Points from the study as a whole: Longer overall survival associated with higher blood T cell density; shorter survival with higher adjacent-lung clonality. Adjacent lung exhibited a median of approximately 50 among the 100 most abundant tumor clones. Owing to sequencing of a solitary tumor region, heterogeneity cannot be discounted.

Generated by immunoSEQ multiplex PCR, the TCRdb table keeps only in-frame clones and is missing some. Of about 16,000 clones in the sample, approximately 91% are singletons; the top ten hold around a quarter. As to this clone: Its antigen is unidentified.

The clonotype comes from a female donor at least 60 years old with stage III squamous cell lung carcinoma. The sample was peripheral blood, taken before any cancer treatment.

The CDR3 spells CASSKTSGTLDTQYF. CDR3 in DNA: TGTGCCAGCAGTAAGACTAGCGGGACCTTAGATACGCAGTATTTT. The chain uses TRBV2 and TRBJ2-3, with TRBD2 identical over 11 bases. The CDR3 is made up of 15 amino acids. Germline values: CDR1 SNHLY, CDR2 FYNNEI. V shed 5 bases, J shed 5 bases, and the junction held 6 bases outside the gene matches.